This TCR beta chain was profiled in a study of identical twins. Study-level findings and limits: Rather than following the same donors, the conclusions depended on cross-sectional statistical analysis. There is a chance that invariant MAIT and iNKT cells partially muddied zero-insertion analyses.

With template switching, a universal primer site was added, and the cDNA carried unique molecular identifiers. TCRdb re-called the 5' RACE reads through MiXCR, storing one row per CDR3 protein. The sample lists under 1 million distinct CDR3 sequences, roughly 12% occurring once. With regard to this clonotype: Its target is unknown.

Trimming took 6 bases from V and 6 from J; bases not matched to a gene: 6. CDR1 MNHNS and CDR2 SASEGT come from the germline V gene. The CDR3 totals 14 residues. The data were also submitted as part of a second study, on yellow fever vaccine responses in identical twins.

Sequencing was done on a sample of PBMCs. The rearrangement joins TRBV6-1 to TRBJ1-5, with 9 positions matching TRBD1. The sequence was obtained from a woman between 18 and 30 years old in good health. The CDR3 DNA sequence: TGTGCCAGCAGCACAGGGACAGGGTTTCAGCCCCAGCATTTT. This translates into CASSTGTGFQPQHF.